This T cell receptor beta chain was sequenced in a study of blood T cell repertoires in COVID-19. Study overall: Donors in the United States, Italy and Spain gave samples during acute or convalescent COVID-19. Sample material is recorded as cDNA or gDNA derived from T cells, B-cell-depleted T cells, or PBMCs.

As handled by the study authors: Amplification of reference gene primers was used by the study to estimate nucleated cell counts. Data came from immunoSEQ multiplex PCR; TCRdb stores just in-frame clones and leaves some out. V and J calls and clone size are given by that table; D and trimming were obtained from the DNA. The sample carries 270,000 or so clones, over 75% recorded once. The length of the CDR3 is 16 residues. V shed 5 bases, J shed 9 bases, and the junction held 15 bases outside the gene matches. Germline V gene sequence: CDR1 MNHEY, CDR2 SMNVEV (reference sequence). The chain combines TRBV27 with TRBJ2-5; 10 nucleotides align to TRBD1. The sample was peripheral blood. The receptor comes from a human donor in a cohort sampled during active COVID-19. The CDR3 bases are TGTGCCAGCAGTAGAATTGGCGGACAGGGGGTAGCGGCCCAGTACTTC. It translates to CASSRIGGQGVAAQYF.